This T cell receptor (beta chain) was sequenced for a study of cytomegalovirus exposure and HLA in healthy donors. Whole-study context: Earlier sequencing of about 179 million T cells yielded under 120 million unique TCR beta sequences. Study-level points and caveats: In a later analysis, a missense DCLRE1C variant was linked to TCR beta V- and J-gene trimming.

The PCR had 60 Vbeta and 13 Jbeta primers. Only in-frame clones appear in the TCRdb table, and some are missing; sequencing was by immunoSEQ multiplex PCR. The sample table sets out about 200,000 clones. Worth noting for this clone: Its antigen remains unidentified.

V lost 7 bases, J lost 1 base, and 12 bases lay in between. Germline V lookup: CDR1 SGHTA, CDR2 FQGNSA. This CDR3 is 14 amino acids long. Specimen: PBMCs. The chain employs TRBV7-2 and TRBJ2-3; no clear D gene. The source of this sequence is a woman aged 25 to 39 in good health and CMV-seropositive. DNA for the CDR3: TGTGCCAGCACCACCCTCATAGGCACAGATACGCAGTATTTT. Translating gives CASTTLIGTDTQYF.